The sample holds many counts of the clone carrying this T cell receptor (beta chain). The antigen remains unidentified. The sample's time point: patch test 2, 6 weeks after DPC sensitization. Treatment: therapeutic diphenylcyclopropenone sensitization with weekly scalp DPC. Unfractionated whole blood was the source of the extracted total RNA. This entry belongs to a study of human T cells and chemical hapten exposure. Study-wide findings and caveats: In comparison with controls, expanded TCRs gave rise to a significantly larger number of large CDR3 similarity clusters.

Unique molecular identifiers were attached to individual cDNA molecules during library preparation. One entry per CDR3 protein, called by TCRdb with MiXCR from the RACE reads. The sample contains around 100,000 distinct CDR3 sequences, about 10% of which appear only once. The material sequenced was whole blood, taken in connection with sensitization to the hapten diphenylcyclopropenone (DPC). The receptor was isolated from a woman in her thirties or forties with alopecia areata. Some clones in this sample may be carry-over from other donors' samples.

The DNA for the CDR3 is TGTGCCAGCAGCCCCCGCCATTGGGCTGGGGCCAACGTCCTGACTTTC. Protein product: CASSPRHWAGANVLTF. The chain employs TRBV9 and TRBJ2-6, with D uncertain. CDR3 length equals 16 residues. Germline V gene data show CDR1 as SGDLS and CDR2 as YYNGEE. Trimming shortened V by 4 bases and J by 2 bases, and 13 bases separated the two germline ends.